The 28 T cell receptor beta chains reported below all come from one sample, sequenced in a study of post-analysis software for immune sequencing data. Their antigens remain unidentified. Sequencing libraries made from TCR beta cDNA carried unique molecular identifiers. TCRdb analysed the PCR reads with MiXCR anew, one entry per CDR3 protein. The data contain hundreds of thousands of distinct CDR3 sequences, 30% of them seen just once; the ten biggest clones take up around 0.55%. Study-level findings and limits: The five TRBV segments detected at higher frequency in patients than in controls included TRBV5-6, TRBV5-1 and TRBV20-1.

Sample: blood. The receptors shown here come from a girl aged 10 to 17 with multiple sclerosis.

The gene calls are TRBV6-5 and TRBJ2-7; no reliable D call. The CDR3 extends over 15 amino acids. Trimming removed 0 bases at V and 7 bases at J, with 16 bases between. Per germline, CDR1 MNHEY and CDR2 SVGAGI. CDR3 region: CASSYSRSTRREQYF. The CDR3 DNA follows: TGTGCCAGCAGTTACTCGAGATCGACACGGCGGGAGCAGTACTTC.

Remarks on this clonotype: A much more abundant neighbour one base away suggests this may be a read error. The chain combines TRBV29-1 with TRBJ2-7; 10 bases align to TRBD2. Germline values: CDR1 SQVTM, CDR2 ANQGSEA. The trim removed 0 bases at V and 7 bases at J, leaving 9 bases unmatched. The CDR3 covers 15 residues. The CDR3 here is CSVEEVASGSHEQYF. The DNA for the CDR3 is TGCAGCGTTGAAGAGGTGGCTAGCGGGAGTCATGAGCAGTACTTC.

This chain connects TRBV5-4 to TRBJ1-2; the D gene is possibly TRBD1 (5 bases). The V end was cut by 6 bases, the J end by 8 bases, with 17 bases between. The CDR3 runs to 13 residues. Germline CDR1 is SGHNT and CDR2 is YYREEE (reference sequence). The CDR3 sequence: CASKRAGTGGYTF. Here the CDR3 DNA reads TGTGCCAGCAAGAGGGCAGGGACGGGAGGCTACACCTTC.

V is TRBV7-9 and J is TRBJ1-5; no definite D call. The CDR3 consists of 14 residues. Germline lookup yields CDR1 SEHNR and CDR2 FQNEAQ (reference sequence). V lost 7 bases and J 9 bases, leaving 19 bases between the germline ends. CDR3 sequence reads: CASTRGEAPPPQHF. The DNA of the CDR3 is TGTGCCAGCACCCGTGGGGAGGCCCCACCGCCCCAGCATTTT.

The sample holds a few counts of this clonotype. The chain carries TRBV6-2 or TRBV6-3 and TRBJ1-1; possibly TRBD1 for D (5 bases). The germline V gene has CDR1 MNHEY and CDR2 SVGEGT. The V and J ends lost 5 bases and 8 bases respectively, with 12 bases between them. This CDR3 is 12 amino acids long. As DNA, the CDR3 is TGTGCCAGCAGTCGCGGCGCAGGGGAAGCTTTCTTT. Encoded protein: CASSRGAGEAFF.

This clonotype was found a few times. V and J are TRBV2 and TRBJ2-7; no definite D call. Germline lookup yields CDR1 SNHLY and CDR2 FYNNEI. The V end was cut by 6 bases, the J end by 4 bases, with 16 bases between. The CDR3 is 14 residues long. The CDR3 DNA reads TGTGCCAGCAGCGAGGCCCCGGCTCCTTACGAGCAGTACTTC. Amino acid sequence: CASSEAPAPYEQYF. Supplemented by reference TRBV2 and TRBJ2-7, the full variable domain reads EPEVTQTPSHQVTQMGQEVILRCVPISNHLYFYWYRQILGQKVEFLVSFYNNEISEKSEIFDDQFSVERPDGSNFTLKIRSTKLEDSAMYFCASSEAPAPYEQYFGPGTRLTVT.

This clonotype was seen more than once but under ten times. V and J are TRBV3-1 and TRBJ2-7; D is uncertain. The CDR3 spans 11 residues. With 2 bases removed from V and 5 bases from J, the gap between germline ends came to 4 bases. Germline-derived CDR1 and CDR2 are LGHDT and YNNKEL (reference sequence). CDR3 coding DNA: TGTGCCAGCAGCCAACTCCACGAGCAGTACTTC. Translating gives CASSQLHEQYF.

This chain joins TRBV11-2 and TRBJ2-7; TRBD2 agrees at 10 bases. V trimming: 5 bases; J trimming: 2 bases; junction bases outside the gene matches: 6. Germline CDR1 and CDR2: SGHAT and FQNNGV. This CDR3 comprises 15 residues. This CDR3 is CASSALAGETYEQYF. CDR3 sequence (DNA): TGTGCCAGCAGCGCGCTAGCGGGGGAGACCTACGAGCAGTACTTC.

V and J are TRBV5-1 and TRBJ2-5; D is unclear. Trimming removed 4 bases at V and 5 bases at J, with 12 bases between. The germline gives CDR1 SGHRS, CDR2 YFSETQ. CDR3 length: 13 residues. The CDR3 loop reads CASSPLGWETQYF. Written as DNA, the CDR3 is TGCGCCAGCAGCCCCCTTGGTTGGGAGACCCAGTACTTC.

DNA for the CDR3: TGTGCCAGCAGCGTAGGGCTCCGCTACACCTTC. Encoded protein: CASSVGLRYTF. V gene TRBV9 combines with J gene TRBJ1-2; D is ambiguous. V dropped 0 bases and J dropped 9 bases, with 6 bases sitting between them. The length of the CDR3 is 11 residues. Germline V gives CDR1 SGDLS, CDR2 YYNGEE.

This clonotype was seen a handful of times. The chain links TRBV18 to TRBJ2-7, with a possible D match to TRBD1 (6 bases). CDR3 size: 14 residues. The germline CDR1 and CDR2 sequences are KGHSH and LQKENI. V lost 3 bases and J 2 bases, leaving 11 bases between the germline ends. For the CDR3, the DNA is TGTGCCAGCTCACCTCGGACAGTAACCTACGAGCAGTACTTC. It specifies CASSPRTVTYEQYF.

This clonotype was observed a handful of times. The V call is TRBV7-2, the J call TRBJ2-7; D is ambiguous. Germline V CDR1 and CDR2: SGHTA, FQGNSA. The CDR3 covers 15 residues. V was shortened by 5 bases and J by 7 bases, with 21 bases between the two germline ends. The CDR3 coding sequence is TGTGCCAGCAGCCCCCGACGAGTCCCGACCCAGGAGCAGTACTTC. It translates to CASSPRRVPTQEQYF.

V is TRBV10-3 and J is TRBJ1-4; perhaps TRBD1 as D (5 bases). CDR1 ENHRY and CDR2 SYGVKD come from the germline V gene. V lost 4 bases to trimming and J lost 10 bases, with 16 bases between them. There are 14 residues in the CDR3. Here the CDR3 reads CAISVGPAGGKLFF. CDR3 nucleotide sequence: TGTGCCATCAGTGTGGGACCGGCAGGTGGAAAACTGTTTTTT.

The CDR3 DNA sequence: TGTGCCAGCAGTACGGACATCGAGGGCTATGGCTACACCTTC. Its protein is CASSTDIEGYGYTF. The chain carries TRBV6-5 and TRBJ1-2; D perhaps matches TRBD1 (5 bases). V lost 5 bases and J 4 bases, leaving 14 bases between the germline ends. Germline values: CDR1 MNHEY, CDR2 SVGAGI. The CDR3 extends over 14 amino acids.

The chain recombines TRBV7-2 with TRBJ2-3, with 10 bases identical to TRBD2. CDR3 length: 15 residues. Per germline, CDR1 SGHTA and CDR2 FQGNSA. J gave up 4 bases and V 5 bases, and 6 bases lay outside the gene matches. CDR3 in DNA: TGTGCCAGCAGCACCCTAGCGGGAGATGCAGATACGCAGTATTTT. Its protein product is CASSTLAGDADTQYF.

The gene calls are TRBV7-9 and TRBJ1-4; 7 nucleotides agree with TRBD1. Trimming at V came to 5 bases and at J to 2 bases, leaving 5 bases not matched to a gene. Germline V gene sequence: CDR1 SEHNR, CDR2 FQNEAQ (reference sequence). The length of the CDR3 is 15 residues. CDR3 residues: CASSPSTGTNEKLFF. The CDR3, as DNA: TGTGCCAGCAGCCCCTCGACAGGGACTAATGAAAAACTGTTTTTT.

This clonotype has more than one count but fewer than ten. This chain joins TRBV11-2 and TRBJ2-5; a weak D match, TRBD2 (6 bases). The V end was cut by 5 bases, the J end by 7 bases, with 11 bases between. The CDR3 consists of 12 residues. Germline V gives CDR1 SGHAT, CDR2 FQNNGV. The CDR3 DNA follows: TGTGCCAGCAGCCGAACGGAGGGGACCCAGTACTTC. Translating it yields CASSRTEGTQYF.

This chain links TRBV7-2 with TRBJ1-5; D is possibly TRBD1 (5 bases). The CDR3 contains 17 residues. V dropped 1 base and J dropped 4 bases, with 17 bases sitting between them. From germline, CDR1 is SGHTA and CDR2 FQGNSA. CDR3 nucleotides: TGTGCCAGCAGCTTAGGGGTACAGGTCCGTGCAAATCAGCCCCAGCATTTT. It specifies CASSLGVQVRANQPQHF.

The rearrangement links TRBV3-1 to TRBJ2-7; D might be TRBD1 (5 bases). V lost 3 bases to trimming and J lost 4 bases, with 16 bases between them. In germline, CDR1 is LGHDT, CDR2 YNNKEL (reference sequence). The CDR3 has 15 amino acids. The CDR3 DNA reads as TGTGCCAGCAGCCAGGGCAGGGCTCCTTCTTACGAGCAGTACTTC. Encoded protein: CASSQGRAPSYEQYF.

A few counts support this clonotype. One end of the junction does not line up with germline, which may come from a read error. The rearrangement links TRBV7-2 to TRBJ2-1; TRBD1 agrees at 8 bases. Looked up from germline, CDR1 is SGHTA and CDR2 is FQGNSA. The CDR3 contains 15 residues. In nucleotides, the CDR3 is TGCGCCAGCAGCTTGGAACAGGGGGCCTACAATGAGCAGTTCTTC. Its translation is CASSLEQGAYNEQFF. Full variable domain (missing parts from reference TRBV7-2 and TRBJ2-1): GAGVSQSPSNKVTEKGKDVELRCDPISGHTALYWYRQSLGQGLEFLIYFQGNSAPDKSGLPSDRFSAERTGGSVSTLTIQRTQQEDSAVYLCASSLEQGAYNEQFFGPGTRLTVL.

The CDR3 DNA is TGTGCCAGCAGTTTTTTAGTGGGAATGGGGGAGACCCAGTACTTC. Translation gives CASSFLVGMGETQYF. This sequence joins TRBV28 and TRBJ2-5; D is unresolved. Trimming took off 3 bases at V and 5 bases at J, with 16 bases between the two ends. The CDR3 covers 15 residues. From germline, CDR1 is MDHEN and CDR2 SYDVKM.

CDR3 loop: CSARDWTTGANVLTF. The CDR3 DNA follows: TGCAGTGCTAGAGATTGGACAACTGGGGCCAACGTCCTGACTTTC. The chain recombines TRBV20-1 with TRBJ2-6, with a possible D match to TRBD1 (5 bases). CDR1 DFQATT and CDR2 SNEGSKA come from the germline V gene (reference sequence). The CDR3 is 15 residues long. Trimming stripped 0 bases from V and 2 bases from J, with 8 bases between.

J is TRBJ2-3 and V is TRBV2, with TRBD2 matching over 8 bases. CDR3 length equals 12 residues. With 8 bases clipped from V and 14 bases from J, the junction kept 12 bases outside the gene matches. Germline lookup yields CDR1 SNHLY and CDR2 FYNNEI. The CDR3 coding sequence is TGTGCCAGCTTGAGGACTAGCCCGGTATGGTATTTT. Its translation: CASLRTSPVWYF.

The chain carries TRBV5-1 and TRBJ2-7; 15 bases match TRBD2. Germline lookup yields CDR1 SGHRS and CDR2 YFSETQ. V lost 5 bases to trimming and J lost 5 bases; unmatched junction nucleotides: 8. The CDR3 extends over 16 amino acids. The CDR3 region is CASRGGLAGGSHEQYF. CDR3 nucleotides: TGCGCCAGCAGAGGGGGACTAGCGGGAGGTTCCCACGAGCAGTACTTC.

This clonotype has a single count. One end of the junction fails to match germline, which may point to a read error. J is TRBJ2-1 and V is TRBV6-6, with no clear D. CDR1 MNHNY and CDR2 SVGAGI come from the germline V gene (reference sequence). The CDR3 covers 14 residues. The CDR3 spells CASTIDGVYKEQFF. Written as DNA, the CDR3 is TGTGCCAGCACAATCGATGGGGTTTACAAGGAGCAGTTCTTC.

This clonotype has only a few counts. The chain uses TRBV28 and TRBJ2-1, with 8 bases matching TRBD1. Germline V CDR1 and CDR2: MDHEN, SYDVKM. Trimming took 4 bases from V and 8 from J; bases not matched to a gene: 10. The CDR3 has 15 amino acids. CDR3 sequence (DNA): TGTGCCAGCAGTTGGACCGGGACAGGCGTCGATGAGCAGTTCTTC. Translation: CASSWTGTGVDEQFF.

The rearrangement uses TRBV20-1 and TRBJ2-5; no clear D. V lost 3 bases and J lost 0, with 17 bases in between. Germline V gene data show CDR1 as DFQATT and CDR2 as SNEGSKA (reference sequence). The CDR3 loop spans 16 amino acids. The CDR3 DNA sequence: TGCAGTGCTAGTCCCCACAGCACCTTGTACCAAGAGACCCAGTACTTC. Amino acids: CSASPHSTLYQETQYF.

This clonotype was picked up a small number of times. The chain has TRBV5-5 and TRBJ2-3, with D possibly being TRBD1 or TRBD2 (5 bases each). V lost 1 base, J lost 1 base, and 13 bases lay in between. CDR3 length equals 16 residues. Germline CDR1 reads SGHKS; CDR2 reads YYEKEE (reference sequence). The CDR3 sequence is CASSLWGRGGTDTQYF. As DNA, the CDR3 is TGTGCCAGCAGCTTGTGGGGCCGGGGAGGCACAGATACGCAGTATTTT.